Presented here are 19 T cell receptor beta chains from one specimen sequenced in a study of cytomegalovirus exposure and HLA in healthy donors. Both 60 Vbeta primers and 13 Jbeta primers went into the PCR. The assay was immunoSEQ multiplex PCR, and TCRdb's table has in-frame clones only and misses some. The sample consists of under 200,000 clones, 86% of them appearing once. Sequencing was carried out using PBMCs. All receptors derive from a woman aged 18-29 years in good health and CMV-seronegative.

The gene calls are TRBV20-1 and TRBJ1-3; TRBD1 matches at 8 bases. Germline CDR1 reads DFQATT; CDR2 reads SNEGSKA (reference sequence). The CDR3 spans 11 residues. Trimming removed 7 bases from V and 8 bases from J; junction bases left unmatched: 4. DNA of the CDR3: TGCAGTGTCTCACAGGGGGACACCATATATTTT. It specifies CSVSQGDTIYF.

This clone came up a few times. The chain links TRBV29-1 to TRBJ1-1, with 9 bases matching TRBD1. Germline-derived CDR1 and CDR2 are SQVTM and ANQGSEA. The CDR3 runs to 15 residues. V was clipped by 2 bases and J by 3 bases; unmatched bases: 7. CDR3 sequence (DNA): TGCAGCGTTGAAAGACAGGGGGTGGGCGACACTGAAGCTTTCTTT. As protein: CSVERQGVGDTEAFF. Based on the CDR3 plus reference TRBV29-1 and TRBJ1-1, the full variable domain is SAVISQKPSRDICQRGTSLTIQCQVDSQVTMMFWYRQQPGQSLTLIATANQGSEATYESGFVIDKFPISRPNLTFSTLTVSNMSPEDSSIYLCSVERQGVGDTEAFFGQGTRLTVV.

The genes are TRBV7-8 and TRBJ2-6, with D possibly being TRBD1 (5 bases). V was shortened by 3 bases and J by 0 bases, with 6 bases between the two germline ends. CDR1 is SGHVS and CDR2 is FQNEAQ in the germline V gene. The CDR3 runs 15 residues. CDR3 DNA sequence: TGTGCCAGCAGCTTGACAGCCTCTGGGGCCAACGTCCTGACTTTC. It translates to CASSLTASGANVLTF.

The chain has TRBV6-1 and TRBJ2-3; D call uncertain. This CDR3 spans 12 amino acids. CDR1 and CDR2 from the germline V gene are MNHNS and SASEGT. Trimming took off 3 bases at V and 5 bases at J, with 6 bases between the two ends. CDR3 bases: TGTGCCAGCAGTGAGAAGAGAGATACGCAGTATTTT. This sequence encodes CASSEKRDTQYF.

V usage is TRBV18 and J usage is TRBJ1-5, with a weak D call TRBD1 (5 bases). The length of the CDR3 is 12 residues. Germline V lookup: CDR1 KGHSH, CDR2 LQKENI. Between the trimmed V and J ends, which lost 6 bases and 8 bases, there was a span of 11 bases. The CDR3: CASSPGGEPQHF. The CDR3 DNA sequence: TGTGCCAGCTCCCCGGGGGGGGAGCCCCAGCATTTT.

This chain links TRBV2 with TRBJ2-5, with D maybe TRBD2 (6 bases). The CDR3 is 14 amino acids. V dropped 6 bases and J dropped 0 bases, with 11 bases sitting between them. Germline V gene sequence: CDR1 SNHLY, CDR2 FYNNEI. The CDR3 spells CASSGGLNQETQYF. The CDR3 nucleotides read TGTGCCAGCAGCGGGGGACTCAACCAAGAGACCCAGTACTTC.

V is TRBV18 and J is TRBJ1-3; D gene uncertain. Per germline, CDR1 KGHSH and CDR2 LQKENI. The CDR3 contains 14 residues. The V and J ends lost 3 bases and 1 base respectively, with 7 bases between them. The CDR3 coding sequence is TGTGCCAGCTCACCCCGGGAGTCTGGAAACACCATATATTTT. Its protein product is CASSPRESGNTIYF.

This clone was seen just once. The chain combines TRBV4-2 with TRBJ2-1; TRBD2 is a possible D gene (6 bases). Germline CDR1 is LGHNA and CDR2 is YNFKEQ. The CDR3 totals 13 residues. Trimming took 0 bases from V and 12 from J, leaving 12 bases between them. Here the CDR3 DNA reads TGTGCCAGCAGCCAAGATCGGGATAGCGGGCAGTTCTTC. It translates to CASSQDRDSGQFF.

The chain couples TRBV15 to TRBJ1-2, with a tentative D call TRBD1 (5 bases). The V and J ends lost 1 base and 3 bases respectively, with 6 bases between them. The germline V gene has CDR1 LNHNV and CDR2 YYDKDF (reference sequence). The CDR3 length is 13 residues. CDR3 DNA: TGTGCCACCAGCAGAGGGGGGGACTATGGCTACACCTTC. As protein: CATSRGGDYGYTF.

The chain recombines TRBV4-1 with TRBJ1-6; no clear D gene. The germline V gene encodes CDR1 MGHRA and CDR2 YSYEKL. The CDR3 runs to 15 residues. The V end lost 3 bases, the J end lost 7 bases, and 13 bases lay between the germline ends. CDR3 DNA: TGCGCCAGCAGCCATACGCGGCCGGTAAATTCACCCCTCCACTTT. As protein: CASSHTRPVNSPLHF.

The V call is TRBV18, the J call TRBJ2-7; TRBD1 is a possible D gene (5 bases). The germline CDR1 and CDR2 sequences are KGHSH and LQKENI. The CDR3 consists of 14 residues. V dropped 3 bases and J dropped 2 bases, with 11 bases sitting between them. CDR3 in amino acids: CASSPRQGTYEQYF. The CDR3 bases are TGTGCCAGCTCACCCCGGCAGGGAACCTACGAGCAGTACTTC.

This clone was picked up one time. An end of the junction differs from the germline gene, which may be a read error. The chain carries TRBV7-9 and TRBJ2-2, with TRBD2 matching over 8 bases. The CDR3 contains 17 residues. The germline V gene encodes CDR1 SEHNR and CDR2 FQNEAQ (reference sequence). The CDR3 spells CSSSQTRGLVGAGELFF. The CDR3, as DNA: TGTTCCAGCAGCCAAACGAGGGGACTAGTTGGGGCCGGGGAGCTGTTTTTT.

The table lists this clone with a count of one. The chain has TRBV27 and TRBJ1-1; D possibly corresponds to TRBD1 (6 bases). Germline-derived CDR1 and CDR2 are MNHEY and SMNVEV (reference sequence). V dropped 6 bases and J dropped 4 bases, with 15 bases sitting between them. The CDR3 has 14 amino acids. In DNA form, the CDR3 reads TGTGCCAGCAGCTCCCAGAGGGGGGGCACTGAAGCTTTCTTT. It translates to CASSSQRGGTEAFF.

V usage is TRBV28 and J usage is TRBJ2-7; a weak D match, TRBD2 (5 bases). Per germline, CDR1 MDHEN and CDR2 SYDVKM. With 3 bases removed from V and 6 bases from J, the gap between germline ends came to 12 bases. The CDR3 consists of 13 residues. The CDR3 region is CASSLGAEGEQYF. DNA of the CDR3: TGTGCCAGCAGTTTGGGCGCCGAGGGCGAGCAGTACTTC. Using reference TRBV28 and TRBJ2-7 for the parts outside the CDR3, the full variable domain is DVKVTQSSRYLVKRTGEKVFLECVQDMDHENMFWYRQDPGLGLRLIYFSYDVKMKEKGDIPEGYSVSREKKERFSLILESASTNQTSMYLCASSLGAEGEQYFGPGTRLTVT.

The rearrangement uses TRBV30 and TRBJ1-1; D not resolved. Trimming took off 0 bases at V and 3 bases at J, with 8 bases between the two ends. This CDR3 spans 13 amino acids. Germline V gene sequence: CDR1 GTSNPN, CDR2 SVGIG (reference sequence). The CDR3 DNA sequence: TGTGCCTGGAGTGTCTCAGGTTACACTGAAGCTTTCTTT. This encodes CAWSVSGYTEAFF.

The V and J genes are TRBV6-5 and TRBJ2-1; the match to TRBD2 covers 8 bases. The CDR3 contains 14 residues. CDR1 MNHEY and CDR2 SVGAGI come from the germline V gene. With V trimmed by 4 bases and J by 6 bases, 5 bases remained unmatched. The CDR3, as DNA: TGTGCCAGCAGTTTCGGGGGGGCACGCAATGAGCAGTTCTTC. It specifies CASSFGGARNEQFF.

The chain joins TRBV7-9 to TRBJ2-7, with D tentatively TRBD1 (5 bases). This CDR3 comprises 13 residues. The germline gives CDR1 SEHNR, CDR2 FQNEAQ (reference sequence). Trimming took off 4 bases at V and 4 bases at J, with 11 bases between the two ends. This CDR3 reads CASSSIDSYEQYF. CDR3 in DNA: TGTGCCAGCAGCTCCATCGACAGTTACGAGCAGTACTTC.

This chain links TRBV4-1 with TRBJ1-2; D not resolved. Germline V gene sequence: CDR1 MGHRA, CDR2 YSYEKL. There are 15 residues in the CDR3. V lost 0 bases, J lost 1 base, and 9 bases lay in between. The CDR3 loop reads CASSQDWGDNYGYTF. The DNA of the CDR3 is TGCGCCAGCAGCCAAGATTGGGGAGATAACTATGGCTACACCTTC.

This chain connects TRBV9 to TRBJ1-4; the D is unclear. V was pared by 0 bases and J by 7 bases, with 7 bases between. Germline CDR1 and CDR2: SGDLS and YYNGEE. The CDR3 runs 13 residues. This chain's CDR3 is CASSVGAGEKLFF. The DNA for the CDR3 is TGTGCCAGCAGCGTAGGAGCGGGTGAAAAACTGTTTTTT.